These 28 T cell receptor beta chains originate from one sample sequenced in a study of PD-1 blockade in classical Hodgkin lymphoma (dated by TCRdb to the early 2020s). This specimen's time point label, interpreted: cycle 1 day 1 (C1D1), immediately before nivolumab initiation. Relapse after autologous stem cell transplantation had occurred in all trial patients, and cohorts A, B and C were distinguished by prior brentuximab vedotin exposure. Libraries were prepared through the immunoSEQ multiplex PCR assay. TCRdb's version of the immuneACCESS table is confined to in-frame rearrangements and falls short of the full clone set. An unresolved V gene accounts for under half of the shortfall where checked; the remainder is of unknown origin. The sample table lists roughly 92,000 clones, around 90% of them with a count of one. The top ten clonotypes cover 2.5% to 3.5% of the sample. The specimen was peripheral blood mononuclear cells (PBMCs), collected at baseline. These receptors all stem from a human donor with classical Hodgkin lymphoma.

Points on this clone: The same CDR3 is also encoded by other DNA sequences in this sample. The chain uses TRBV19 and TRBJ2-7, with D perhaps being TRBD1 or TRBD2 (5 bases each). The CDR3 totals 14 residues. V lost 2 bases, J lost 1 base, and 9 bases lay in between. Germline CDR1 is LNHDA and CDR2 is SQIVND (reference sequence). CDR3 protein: CASSIQGGSYEQYF. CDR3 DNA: TGTGCCAGTAGTATACAGGGCGGGTCCTACGAGCAGTACTTC.

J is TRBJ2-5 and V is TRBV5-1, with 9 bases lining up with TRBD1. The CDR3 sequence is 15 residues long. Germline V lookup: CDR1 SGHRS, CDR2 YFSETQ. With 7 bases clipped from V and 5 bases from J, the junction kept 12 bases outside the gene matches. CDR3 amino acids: CASGQRLGTGETQYF. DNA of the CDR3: TGCGCCAGCGGTCAGAGGTTGGGGACAGGGGAGACCCAGTACTTC.

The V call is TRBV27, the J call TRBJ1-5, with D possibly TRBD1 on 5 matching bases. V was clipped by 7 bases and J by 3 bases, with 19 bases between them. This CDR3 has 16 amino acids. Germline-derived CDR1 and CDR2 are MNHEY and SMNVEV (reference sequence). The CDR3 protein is CASKKVTTGINQPQHF. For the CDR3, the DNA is TGTGCCAGCAAAAAAGTAACCACAGGAATCAATCAGCCCCAGCATTTT.

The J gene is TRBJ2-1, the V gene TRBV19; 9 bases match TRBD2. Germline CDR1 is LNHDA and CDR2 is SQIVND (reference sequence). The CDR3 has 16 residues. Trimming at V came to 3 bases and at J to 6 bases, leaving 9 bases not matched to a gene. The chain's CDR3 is CASSIIASGTSNEQFF. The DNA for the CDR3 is TGTGCCAGTAGTATTATCGCTAGCGGGACCAGCAATGAGCAGTTCTTC.

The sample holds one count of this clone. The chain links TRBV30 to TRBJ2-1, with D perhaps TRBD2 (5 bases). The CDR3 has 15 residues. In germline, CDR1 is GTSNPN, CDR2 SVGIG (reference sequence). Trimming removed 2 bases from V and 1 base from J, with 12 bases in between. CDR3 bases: TGTGCCTGGAGTAATCGTGGGAGTTCCTACAATGAGCAGTTCTTC. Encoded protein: CAWSNRGSSYNEQFF.

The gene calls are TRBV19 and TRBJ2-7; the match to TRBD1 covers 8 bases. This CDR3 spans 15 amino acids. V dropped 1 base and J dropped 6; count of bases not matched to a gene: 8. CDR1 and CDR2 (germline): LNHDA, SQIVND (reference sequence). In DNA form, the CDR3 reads TGTGCCAGTAGTATAGGCAGGGGGCGCGTGCGCGAGCAGTACTTC. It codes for CASSIGRGRVREQYF.

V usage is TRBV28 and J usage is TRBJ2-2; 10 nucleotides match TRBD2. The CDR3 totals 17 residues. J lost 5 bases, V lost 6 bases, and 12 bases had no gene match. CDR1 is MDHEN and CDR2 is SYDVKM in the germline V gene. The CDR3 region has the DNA TGTGCCAGCAGGGGTACTCTGGGACTAGCGTGGACCGGGGAGCTGTTTTTT. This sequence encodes CASRGTLGLAWTGELFF.

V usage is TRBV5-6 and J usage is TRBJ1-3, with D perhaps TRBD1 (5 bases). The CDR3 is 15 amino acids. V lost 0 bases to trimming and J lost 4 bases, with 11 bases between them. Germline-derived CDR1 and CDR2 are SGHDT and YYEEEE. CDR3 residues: CASSLDPGRGNTIYF. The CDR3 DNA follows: TGTGCCAGCAGCTTGGACCCGGGACGGGGAAACACCATATATTTT.

The CDR3 DNA is TGTGCCAGCACTCCGCCCGGGGTAGGAGGCACTGAAGCTTTCTTT. It is translated as CASTPPGVGGTEAFF. This sequence joins TRBV2 and TRBJ1-1; D unclear. The CDR3 loop spans 15 amino acids. V was shortened by 7 bases and J by 4 bases, with 19 bases between the two germline ends. CDR1 SNHLY and CDR2 FYNNEI come from the germline V gene.

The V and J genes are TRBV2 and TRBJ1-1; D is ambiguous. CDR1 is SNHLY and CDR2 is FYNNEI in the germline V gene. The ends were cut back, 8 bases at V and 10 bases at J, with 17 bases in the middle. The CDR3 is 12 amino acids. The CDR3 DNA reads TGTGCCAGCGGAGGTCAGGTCGCGAGAGCTTTCTTT. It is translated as CASGGQVARAFF.

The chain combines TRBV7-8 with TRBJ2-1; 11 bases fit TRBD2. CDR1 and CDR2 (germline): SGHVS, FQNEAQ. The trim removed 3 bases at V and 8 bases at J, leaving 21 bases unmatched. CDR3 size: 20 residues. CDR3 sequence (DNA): TGTGCCAGCAGCTTCTCCACCGACAGGGTCAGACTAGCGGGACCCGATGAGCAGTTCTTC. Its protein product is CASSFSTDRVRLAGPDEQFF.

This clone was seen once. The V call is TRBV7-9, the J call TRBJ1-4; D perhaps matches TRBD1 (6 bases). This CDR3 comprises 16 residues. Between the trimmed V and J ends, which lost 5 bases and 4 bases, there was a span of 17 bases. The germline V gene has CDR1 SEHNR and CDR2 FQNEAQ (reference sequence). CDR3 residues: CASSDPSGADNEKLFF. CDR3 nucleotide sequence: TGTGCCAGCAGCGACCCCTCGGGGGCAGATAATGAAAAACTGTTTTTT.

In nucleotides, the CDR3 is TGTGCCATCAGTGAGTTCAAGGCGGGAGTTGCCAATGAGCAGTTCTTC. It translates to CAISEFKAGVANEQFF. The V call is TRBV10-3, the J call TRBJ2-1; 7 positions match TRBD2. The ends lost 1 base at V and 6 bases at J; junction bases unmatched: 9. Germline V CDR1 and CDR2: ENHRY, SYGVKD. The CDR3 has 16 amino acids.

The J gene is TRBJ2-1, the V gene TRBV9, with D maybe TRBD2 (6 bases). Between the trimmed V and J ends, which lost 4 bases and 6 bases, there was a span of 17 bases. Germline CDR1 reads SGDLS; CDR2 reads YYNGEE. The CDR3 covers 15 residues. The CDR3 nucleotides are TGTGCCAGCAGCCCACACACCTCGACTAGCAATGAGCAGTTCTTC. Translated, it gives CASSPHTSTSNEQFF.

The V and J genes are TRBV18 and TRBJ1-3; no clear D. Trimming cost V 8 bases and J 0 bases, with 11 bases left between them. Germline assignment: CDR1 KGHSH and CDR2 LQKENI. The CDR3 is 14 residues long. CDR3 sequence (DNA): TGTGCCAGCGCGGTACAGTTCTCTGGAAACACCATATATTTT. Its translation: CASAVQFSGNTIYF.

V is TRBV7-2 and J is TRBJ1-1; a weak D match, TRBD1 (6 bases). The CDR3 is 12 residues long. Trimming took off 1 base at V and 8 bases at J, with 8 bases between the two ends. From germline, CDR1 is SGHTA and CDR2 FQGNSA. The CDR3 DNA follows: TGTGCCAGCAGCTTAGTACAGGGCGAAGCTTTCTTT. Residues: CASSLVQGEAFF. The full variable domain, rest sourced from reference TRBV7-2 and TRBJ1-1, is GAGVSQSPSNKVTEKGKDVELRCDPISGHTALYWYRQSLGQGLEFLIYFQGNSAPDKSGLPSDRFSAERTGGSVSTLTIQRTQQEDSAVYLCASSLVQGEAFFGQGTRLTVV.

CDR3 coding DNA: TGTGCCAGCAGTTTCATGGACAGAGACACCGGGGAGCTGTTTTTT. Its translation: CASSFMDRDTGELFF. The genes are TRBV28 and TRBJ2-2, with D possibly being TRBD1 (6 bases). Germline V gene lookup returns CDR1 MDHEN and CDR2 SYDVKM. The germline V and J ends were trimmed by 3 bases and 3 bases, with 11 bases remaining between them. This CDR3 has 15 amino acids.

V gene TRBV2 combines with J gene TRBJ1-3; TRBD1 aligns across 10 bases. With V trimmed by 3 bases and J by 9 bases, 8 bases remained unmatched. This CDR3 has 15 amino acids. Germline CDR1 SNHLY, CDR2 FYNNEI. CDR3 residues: CASSELGQGYGTIYF. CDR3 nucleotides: TGTGCCAGCAGTGAGTTGGGACAGGGGTACGGCACCATATATTTT.

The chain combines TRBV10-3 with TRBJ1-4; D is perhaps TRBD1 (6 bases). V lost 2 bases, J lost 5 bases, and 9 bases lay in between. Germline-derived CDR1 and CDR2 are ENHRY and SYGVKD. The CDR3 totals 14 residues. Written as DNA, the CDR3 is TGTGCCATCAGTGAGGACAGGACCAATGAAAAACTGTTTTTT. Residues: CAISEDRTNEKLFF.

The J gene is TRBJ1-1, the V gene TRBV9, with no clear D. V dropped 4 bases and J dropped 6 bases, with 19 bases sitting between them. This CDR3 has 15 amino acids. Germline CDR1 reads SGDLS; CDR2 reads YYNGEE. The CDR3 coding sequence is TGTGCCAGCAGCCCAGACCCCCGCGGTAAGGCTGAAGCTTTCTTT. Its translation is CASSPDPRGKAEAFF.

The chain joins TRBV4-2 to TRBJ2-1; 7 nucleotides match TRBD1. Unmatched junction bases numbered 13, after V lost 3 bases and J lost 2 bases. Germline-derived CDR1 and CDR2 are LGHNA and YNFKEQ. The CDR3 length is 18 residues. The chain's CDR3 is CASSHSSPRQGTYNEQFF. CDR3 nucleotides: TGTGCCAGCAGCCATTCTTCCCCGCGACAGGGCACCTACAATGAGCAGTTCTTC.

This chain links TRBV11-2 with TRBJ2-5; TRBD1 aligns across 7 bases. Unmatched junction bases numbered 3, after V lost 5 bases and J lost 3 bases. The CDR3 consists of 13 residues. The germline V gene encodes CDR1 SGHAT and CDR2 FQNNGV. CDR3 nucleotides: TGTGCCAGCAGCAAAGACAGGGAAGAGACCCAGTACTTC. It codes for CASSKDREETQYF.

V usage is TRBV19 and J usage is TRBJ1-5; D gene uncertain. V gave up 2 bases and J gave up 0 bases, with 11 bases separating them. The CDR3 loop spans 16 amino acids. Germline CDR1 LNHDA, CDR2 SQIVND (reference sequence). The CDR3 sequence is CASSIWSSYSNQPQHF. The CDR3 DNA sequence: TGTGCCAGTAGTATATGGTCCAGCTATAGCAATCAGCCCCAGCATTTT.

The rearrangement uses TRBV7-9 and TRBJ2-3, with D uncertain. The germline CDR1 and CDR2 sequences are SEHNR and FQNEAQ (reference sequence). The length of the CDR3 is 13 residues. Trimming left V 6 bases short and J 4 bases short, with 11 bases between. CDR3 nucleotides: TGTGCCAGCAGAGGCCTTAGTGCAGATACGCAGTATTTT. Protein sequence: CASRGLSADTQYF.

The CDR3: CASRGGQQVLSETQYF. In DNA, the CDR3 is TGTGCCAGCAGGGGGGGACAACAGGTGCTCTCGGAGACCCAGTACTTC. The chain uses TRBV5-6 and TRBJ2-5, with D perhaps TRBD1 or TRBD2 (6 bases each). In germline, CDR1 is SGHDT, CDR2 YYEEEE. Trimming pared 5 bases from V and 5 bases from J, leaving 22 bases between. The CDR3 loop spans 16 amino acids.

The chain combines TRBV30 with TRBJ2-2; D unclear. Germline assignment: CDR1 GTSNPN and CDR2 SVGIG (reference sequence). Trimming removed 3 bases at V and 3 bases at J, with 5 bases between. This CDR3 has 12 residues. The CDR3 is CAWSPYTGELFF. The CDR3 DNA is TGTGCCTGGAGCCCGTACACCGGGGAGCTGTTTTTT.

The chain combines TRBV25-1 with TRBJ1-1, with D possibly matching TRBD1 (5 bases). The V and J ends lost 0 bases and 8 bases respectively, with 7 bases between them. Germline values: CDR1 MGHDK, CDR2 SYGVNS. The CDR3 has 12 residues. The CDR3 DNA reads TGTGCCAGCAGTGAATATCCAGGGGAAGCTTTCTTT. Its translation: CASSEYPGEAFF. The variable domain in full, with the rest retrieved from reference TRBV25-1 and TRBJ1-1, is EADIYQTPRYLVIGTGKKITLECSQTMGHDKMYWYQQDPGMELHLIHYSYGVNSTEKGDLSSESTVSRIRTEHFPLTLESARPSHTSQYLCASSEYPGEAFFGQGTRLTVV.

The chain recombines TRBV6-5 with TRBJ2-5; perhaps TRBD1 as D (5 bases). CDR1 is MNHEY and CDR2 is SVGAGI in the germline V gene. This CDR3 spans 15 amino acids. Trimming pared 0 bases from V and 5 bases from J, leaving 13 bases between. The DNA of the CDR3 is TGTGCCAGCAGTTACTCGAACCAGGGTCGGGAGACCCAGTACTTC. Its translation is CASSYSNQGRETQYF.